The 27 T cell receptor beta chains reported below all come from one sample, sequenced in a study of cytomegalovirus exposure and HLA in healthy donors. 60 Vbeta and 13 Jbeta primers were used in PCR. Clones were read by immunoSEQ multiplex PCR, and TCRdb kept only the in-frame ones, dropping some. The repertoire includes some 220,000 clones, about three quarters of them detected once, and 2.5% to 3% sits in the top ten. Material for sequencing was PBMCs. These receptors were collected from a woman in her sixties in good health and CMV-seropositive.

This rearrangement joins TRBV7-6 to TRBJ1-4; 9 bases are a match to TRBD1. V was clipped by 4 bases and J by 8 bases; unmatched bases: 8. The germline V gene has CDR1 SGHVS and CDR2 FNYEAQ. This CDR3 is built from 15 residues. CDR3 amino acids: CASSSTGGFREKLFF. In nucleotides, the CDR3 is TGTGCCAGCAGCTCCACAGGGGGCTTTCGGGAAAAACTGTTTTTT.

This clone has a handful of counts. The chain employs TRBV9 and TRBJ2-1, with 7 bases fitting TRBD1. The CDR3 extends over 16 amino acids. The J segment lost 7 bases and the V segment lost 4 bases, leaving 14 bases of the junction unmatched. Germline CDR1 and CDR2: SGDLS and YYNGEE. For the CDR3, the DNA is TGTGCCAGCAGCCCAAGCCGGCCGGCCAGGGGGAATGAGCAGTTCTTC. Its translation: CASSPSRPARGNEQFF. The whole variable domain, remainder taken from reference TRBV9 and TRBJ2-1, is DSGVTQTPKHLITATGQRVTLRCSPRSGDLSVYWYQQSLDQGLQFLIQYYNGEERAKGNILERFSAQQFPDLHSELNLSSLELGDSALYFCASSPSRPARGNEQFFGPGTRLTVL.

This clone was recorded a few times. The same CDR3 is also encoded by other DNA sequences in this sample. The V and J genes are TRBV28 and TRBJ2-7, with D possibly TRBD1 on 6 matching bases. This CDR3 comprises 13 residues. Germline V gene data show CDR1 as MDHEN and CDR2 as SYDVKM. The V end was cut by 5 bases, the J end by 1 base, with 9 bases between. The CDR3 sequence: CASSPGQSYEQYF. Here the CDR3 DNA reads TGTGCCAGCAGTCCCGGACAGTCCTACGAGCAGTACTTC.

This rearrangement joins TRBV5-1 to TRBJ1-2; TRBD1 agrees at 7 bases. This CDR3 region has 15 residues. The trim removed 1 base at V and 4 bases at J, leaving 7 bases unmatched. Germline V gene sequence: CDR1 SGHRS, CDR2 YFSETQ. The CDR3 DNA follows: TGCGCCAGCAGCTTGAGTCAGGGGGTCCTCTATGGCTACACCTTC. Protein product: CASSLSQGVLYGYTF.

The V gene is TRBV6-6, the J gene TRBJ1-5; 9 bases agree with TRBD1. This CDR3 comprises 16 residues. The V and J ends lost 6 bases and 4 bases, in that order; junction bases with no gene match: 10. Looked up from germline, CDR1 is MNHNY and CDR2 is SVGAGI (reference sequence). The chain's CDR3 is CASRPRQGVGNQPQHF. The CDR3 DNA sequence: TGTGCCAGCAGACCCCGACAGGGGGTGGGTAATCAGCCCCAGCATTTT.

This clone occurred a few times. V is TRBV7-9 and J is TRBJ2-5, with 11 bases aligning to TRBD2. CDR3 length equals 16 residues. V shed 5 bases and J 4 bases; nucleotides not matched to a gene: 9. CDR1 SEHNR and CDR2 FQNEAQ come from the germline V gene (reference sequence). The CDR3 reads CASSLASGGTRETQYF. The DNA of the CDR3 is TGTGCCAGCAGCCTTGCTAGCGGGGGGACTCGAGAGACCCAGTACTTC.

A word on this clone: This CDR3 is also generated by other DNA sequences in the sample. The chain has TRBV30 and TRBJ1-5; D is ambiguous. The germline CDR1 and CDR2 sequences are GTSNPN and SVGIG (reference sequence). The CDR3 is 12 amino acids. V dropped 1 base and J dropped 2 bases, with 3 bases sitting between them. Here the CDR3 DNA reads TGTGCCTGGAGTGCAGGCAATCAGCCCCAGCATTTT. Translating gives CAWSAGNQPQHF.

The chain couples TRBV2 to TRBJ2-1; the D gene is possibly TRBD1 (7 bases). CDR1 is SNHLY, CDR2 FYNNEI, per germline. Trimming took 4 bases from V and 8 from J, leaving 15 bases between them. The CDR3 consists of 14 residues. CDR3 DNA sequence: TGTGCCAGCAGTGTTGGGCAGGGGGGTGATGAGCAGTTCTTC. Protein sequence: CASSVGQGGDEQFF.

The CDR3 DNA is TGCGCCAGCAGCTTGGCTAGCATCAACGAGCAGTACTTC. The encoded protein is CASSLASINEQYF. The chain carries TRBV5-1 and TRBJ2-7, with D possibly TRBD2 on 5 matching bases. The germline V and J ends were trimmed by 0 bases and 5 bases, with 9 bases remaining between them. The CDR3 consists of 13 residues. CDR1 SGHRS and CDR2 YFSETQ come from the germline V gene.

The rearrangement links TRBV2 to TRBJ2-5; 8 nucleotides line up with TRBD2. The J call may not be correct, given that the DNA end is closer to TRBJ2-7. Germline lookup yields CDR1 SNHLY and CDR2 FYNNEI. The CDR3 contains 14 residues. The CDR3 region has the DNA TGTGCCAGCAGTGCGGAGGGACTAGGCCACGAGCAGTACTTC. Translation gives CASSAEGLGHEQYF.

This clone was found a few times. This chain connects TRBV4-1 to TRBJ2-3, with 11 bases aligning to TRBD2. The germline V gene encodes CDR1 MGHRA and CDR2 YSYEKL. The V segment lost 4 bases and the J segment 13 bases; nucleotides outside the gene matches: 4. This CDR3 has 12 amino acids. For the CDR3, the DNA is TGCGCCAGCAGCCCGACTAGCGGGGTCAAGTATTTT. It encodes CASSPTSGVKYF.

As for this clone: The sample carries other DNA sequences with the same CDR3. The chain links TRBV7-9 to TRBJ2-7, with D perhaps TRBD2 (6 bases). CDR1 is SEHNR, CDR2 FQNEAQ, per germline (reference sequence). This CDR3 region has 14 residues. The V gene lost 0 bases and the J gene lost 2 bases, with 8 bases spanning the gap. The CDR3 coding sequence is TGTGCCAGCAGCTTAGCTGGGGGGACCTACGAGCAGTACTTC. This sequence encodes CASSLAGGTYEQYF.

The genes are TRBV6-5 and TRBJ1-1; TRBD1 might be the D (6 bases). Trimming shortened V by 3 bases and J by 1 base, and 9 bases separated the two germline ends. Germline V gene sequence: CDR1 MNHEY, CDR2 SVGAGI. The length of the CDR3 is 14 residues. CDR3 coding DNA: TGTGCCAGCAGTTATCCAGGGGAGAACACTGAAGCTTTCTTT. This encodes CASSYPGENTEAFF.

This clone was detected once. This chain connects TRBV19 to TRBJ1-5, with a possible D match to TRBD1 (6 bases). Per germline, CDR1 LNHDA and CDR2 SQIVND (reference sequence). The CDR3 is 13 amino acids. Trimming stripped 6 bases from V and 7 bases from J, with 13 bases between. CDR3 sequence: CASRSAGVQPQHF. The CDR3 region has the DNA TGTGCCAGTAGGTCAGCAGGGGTCCAGCCCCAGCATTTT. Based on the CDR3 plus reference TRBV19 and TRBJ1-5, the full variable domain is DGGITQSPKYLFRKEGQNVTLSCEQNLNHDAMYWYRQDPGQGLRLIYYSQIVNDFQKGDIAEGYSVSREKKESFPLTVTSAQKNPTAFYLCASRSAGVQPQHFGDGTRLSIL.

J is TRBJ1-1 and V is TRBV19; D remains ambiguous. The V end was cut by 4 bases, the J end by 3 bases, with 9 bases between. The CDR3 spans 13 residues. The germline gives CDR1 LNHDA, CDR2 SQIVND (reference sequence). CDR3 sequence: CASSTVRDTEAFF. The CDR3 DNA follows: TGTGCCAGTAGTACAGTCCGGGACACTGAAGCTTTCTTT.

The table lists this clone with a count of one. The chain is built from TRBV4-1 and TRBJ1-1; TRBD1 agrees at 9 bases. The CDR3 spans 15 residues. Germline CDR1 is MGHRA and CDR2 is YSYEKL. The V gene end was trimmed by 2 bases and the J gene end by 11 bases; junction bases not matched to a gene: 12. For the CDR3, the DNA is TGCGCCAGCAGCCAACCTACTACAGGGGGCGCCGGGGCTTTCTTT. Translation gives CASSQPTTGGAGAFF.

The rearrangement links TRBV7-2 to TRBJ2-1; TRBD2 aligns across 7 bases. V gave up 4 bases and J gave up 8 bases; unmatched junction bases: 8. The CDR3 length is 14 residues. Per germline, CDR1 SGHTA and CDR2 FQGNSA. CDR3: CASSSRTSNYEQFF. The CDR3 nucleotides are TGTGCCAGCAGCTCCCGGACTAGTAACTATGAGCAGTTCTTC.

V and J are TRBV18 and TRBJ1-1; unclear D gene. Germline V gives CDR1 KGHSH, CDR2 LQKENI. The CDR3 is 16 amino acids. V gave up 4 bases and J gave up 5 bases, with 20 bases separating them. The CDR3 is CASSQLIRSGSTEAFF. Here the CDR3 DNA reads TGTGCCAGCTCACAATTGATACGATCCGGGTCAACTGAAGCTTTCTTT.

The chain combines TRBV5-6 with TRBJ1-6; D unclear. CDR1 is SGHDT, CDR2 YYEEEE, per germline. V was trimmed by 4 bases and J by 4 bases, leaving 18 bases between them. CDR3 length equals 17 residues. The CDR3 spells CASSRPSGYGYNSPLHF. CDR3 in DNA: TGTGCCAGCAGCCGACCCAGCGGCTATGGATATAATTCACCCCTCCACTTT.

The CDR3 region has the DNA TGTGCCAGCAGACCGGACATTGGAAACACCATATATTTT. It specifies CASRPDIGNTIYF. The chain recombines TRBV6-5 with TRBJ1-3; weak D call: TRBD1 (5 bases). Trimming removed 6 bases at V and 3 bases at J, with 9 bases between. The V gene's germline CDR1 is MNHEY and CDR2 SVGAGI. The CDR3 loop spans 13 amino acids.

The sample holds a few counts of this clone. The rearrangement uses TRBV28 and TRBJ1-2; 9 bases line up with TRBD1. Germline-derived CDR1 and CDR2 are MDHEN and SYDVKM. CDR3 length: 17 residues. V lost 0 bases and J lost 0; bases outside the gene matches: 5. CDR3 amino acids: CASSLWGTGPANYGYTF. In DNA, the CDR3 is TGTGCCAGCAGTTTATGGGGGACAGGGCCAGCTAACTATGGCTACACCTTC.

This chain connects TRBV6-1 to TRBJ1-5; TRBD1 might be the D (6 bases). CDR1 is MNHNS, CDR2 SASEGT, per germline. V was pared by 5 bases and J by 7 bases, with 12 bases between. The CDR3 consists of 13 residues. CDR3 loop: CASSWEQGQPQHF. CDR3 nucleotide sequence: TGTGCCAGCAGTTGGGAACAGGGCCAGCCCCAGCATTTT.

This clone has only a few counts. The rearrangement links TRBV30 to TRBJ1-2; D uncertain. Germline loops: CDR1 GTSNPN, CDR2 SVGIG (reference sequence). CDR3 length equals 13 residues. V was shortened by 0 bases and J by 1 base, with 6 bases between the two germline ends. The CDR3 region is CAWSVEGNYGYTF. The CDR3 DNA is TGTGCCTGGAGTGTAGAGGGTAACTATGGCTACACCTTC. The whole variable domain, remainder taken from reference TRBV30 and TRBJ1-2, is SQTIHQWPATLVQPVGSPLSLECTVEGTSNPNLYWYRQAAGRGLQLLFYSVGIGQISSEVPQNLSASRPQDRQFILSSKKLLLSDSGFYLCAWSVEGNYGYTFGSGTRLTVV.

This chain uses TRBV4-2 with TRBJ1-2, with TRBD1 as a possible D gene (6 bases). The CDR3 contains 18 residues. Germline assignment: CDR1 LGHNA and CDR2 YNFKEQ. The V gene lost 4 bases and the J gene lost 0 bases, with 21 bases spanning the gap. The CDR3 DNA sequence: TGTGCCAGCAGCCCCCCCCCGGCTGGACAGTTAGCTAACTATGGCTACACCTTC. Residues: CASSPPPAGQLANYGYTF.

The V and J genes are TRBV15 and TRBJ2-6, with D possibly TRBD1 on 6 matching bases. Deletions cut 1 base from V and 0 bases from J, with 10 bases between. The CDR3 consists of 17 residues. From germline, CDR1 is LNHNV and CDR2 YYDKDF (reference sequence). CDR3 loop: CATSRGQGTSGANVLTF. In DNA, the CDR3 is TGTGCCACCAGCAGAGGTCAGGGGACCTCTGGGGCCAACGTCCTGACTTTC. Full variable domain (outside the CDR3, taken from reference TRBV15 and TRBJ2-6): DAMVIQNPRYQVTQFGKPVTLSCSQTLNHNVMYWYQQKSSQAPKLLFHYYDKDFNNEADTPDNFQSRRPNTSFCFLDIRSPGLGDTAMYLCATSRGQGTSGANVLTFGAGSRLTVL.

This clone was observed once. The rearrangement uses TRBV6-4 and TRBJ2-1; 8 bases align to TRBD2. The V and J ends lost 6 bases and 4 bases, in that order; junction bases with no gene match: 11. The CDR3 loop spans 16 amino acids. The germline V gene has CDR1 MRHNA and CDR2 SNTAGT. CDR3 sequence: CASSPGEGLGYNEQFF. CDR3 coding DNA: TGTGCCAGCAGCCCCGGAGAGGGACTAGGTTACAATGAGCAGTTCTTC.

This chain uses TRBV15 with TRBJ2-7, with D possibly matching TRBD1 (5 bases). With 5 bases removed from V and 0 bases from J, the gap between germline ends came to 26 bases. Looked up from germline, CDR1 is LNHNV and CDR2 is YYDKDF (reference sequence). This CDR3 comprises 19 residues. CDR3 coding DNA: TGTGCCACCAGCTCCGAAACCCCCTTCGGCCAGGGTGTCTCCTACGAGCAGTACTTC. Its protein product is CATSSETPFGQGVSYEQYF.